This T cell receptor beta chain stems from a study of OX40 agonist ivuxolimab in advanced cancers. The overall study: It was ivuxolimab, an agonistic anti-OX40 (CD134) antibody, that patients were treated with. Recorded diagnoses for dose-escalation patients were hepatocellular carcinoma, melanoma, renal cell or head and neck cancer. Three dose-escalation patients had partial responses: one with hepatocellular carcinoma and two with cutaneous melanoma.

About this clone itself: Its target is unknown.

The germline gives CDR1 MGHRA, CDR2 YSYEKL. CDR3 size: 17 residues. V dropped 0 bases and J dropped 0 bases, with 13 bases sitting between them. The protocol was immunoSEQ multiplex PCR, while the TCRdb copy is restricted to in-frame clones and leaves out a portion. The sample includes roughly 130,000 clones, about 93% of them seen just once. The study's findings and limits: CD4+ and CD8+ blood T cells expanded clonally by week 6 at 0.1 to 3.0 mg/kg.

This clonotype was sampled from an adult with an advanced solid tumor such as melanoma, head and neck, liver or kidney cancer. Material: CD4+ or CD8+ T cells sorted from blood, obtained in a trial of the OX40 agonist ivuxolimab. The V call is TRBV4-1, the J call TRBJ2-3, with D unresolved. The chain's CDR3 is CASSQDSSTKSTDTQYF. As DNA, the CDR3 is TGCGCCAGCAGCCAAGATTCGTCCACGAAGAGCACAGATACGCAGTATTTT.